The 22 T cell receptor beta chains below come from one sample, sequenced in a study of Ad26.COV2.S vaccination and SARS-CoV-2 variants. TCRdb keeps only in-frame clones here, not all; method: immunoSEQ multiplex PCR. The sample consists of about 420,000 clones, roughly 90% of them appearing once. The treatment was: around 19 received Ad26.COV2.S at low or high dose, single or two shots; 5 received placebo; per-sample allocation not given. Sampling took place 63 days after the first vaccine or placebo injection. Sequenced material: peripheral blood, taken in a trial of Ad26.COV2.S vaccine versus placebo. These receptors were obtained from a person between 18 and 59 years old who received the Ad26.COV2.S COVID-19 vaccine or a placebo.

This clone has only one observation. The J gene is TRBJ1-1, the V gene TRBV21-1; TRBD1 was called by the table and not checked on the DNA. TRBV21-1 is termed a pseudogene. The CDR3 has 14 residues. The DNA for the CDR3 is TGTGCCAGCAGCAAAGGAATCCAGGGCACTGAAGCTTTCTTT. Its translation: CASSKGIQGTEAFF.

The chain recombines TRBV3-1 (or the pseudogene TRBV3-2) with TRBJ1-2; D is unclear. This CDR3 spans 14 amino acids. Germline V gene data show CDR1 as LGHDT and CDR2 as YNNKEL (reference sequence). V was shortened by 0 bases and J by 7 bases, with 12 bases between the two germline ends. CDR3 region: CASSQDLGFGGYTF. CDR3 in DNA: TGTGCCAGCAGCCAAGATCTGGGGTTCGGTGGCTACACCTTC.

This sequence joins TRBV29-1 and TRBJ1-2, with D maybe TRBD1 (5 bases). Trimming took off 6 bases at V and 8 bases at J, with 19 bases between the two ends. CDR1 and CDR2 from the germline V gene are SQVTM and ANQGSEA. CDR3 length: 13 amino acids. The DNA for the CDR3 is TGCAGCGTCGAACGGTGGGACGGGGGAGGCTACACCTTC. Amino acid sequence: CSVERWDGGGYTF.

V usage is TRBV5-4 and J usage is TRBJ2-1, with D unclear. This CDR3 is built from 13 residues. The V gene lost 6 bases and the J gene lost 8 bases, with 15 bases spanning the gap. Per the germline V gene, CDR1 is SGHNT and CDR2 is YYREEE (reference sequence). CDR3 coding DNA: TGTGCCAGCAAGGAAAGAGCGAGCGATGAGCAGTTCTTC. This sequence encodes CASKERASDEQFF.

CDR3 residues: CASSEEGGKLNTEAFF. The DNA for the CDR3 is TGTGCCAGCAGTGAAGAGGGGGGCAAGCTGAACACTGAAGCTTTCTTT. J is TRBJ1-1 and V is TRBV2, with TRBD1 as a possible D gene (6 bases). V lost 1 base and J 0 bases, leaving 12 bases between the germline ends. CDR1 and CDR2 from the germline V gene are SNHLY and FYNNEI. This CDR3 spans 16 amino acids. Complete variable domain (other parts from reference TRBV2 and TRBJ1-1): EPEVTQTPSHQVTQMGQEVILRCVPISNHLYFYWYRQILGQKVEFLVSFYNNEISEKSEIFDDQFSVERPDGSNFTLKIRSTKLEDSAMYFCASSEEGGKLNTEAFFGQGTRLTVV.

The gene calls are TRBV7-9 and TRBJ2-5; D gene ambiguous. Deletions cut 3 bases from V and 5 bases from J, with 1 base between. This CDR3 contains 10 residues. CDR1 and CDR2 (germline): SEHNR, FQNEAQ (reference sequence). CDR3 in amino acids: CASSFETQYF. CDR3 nucleotides: TGTGCCAGCAGCTTCGAGACCCAGTACTTC.

The chain joins TRBV27 to TRBJ2-2; a weak D match, TRBD1 (5 bases). This CDR3 is 13 amino acids long. CDR1 MNHEY and CDR2 SMNVEV come from the germline V gene (reference sequence). The V end lost 3 bases, the J end lost 8 bases, and 10 bases lay between the germline ends. The CDR3 nucleotides read TGTGCCAGCAGTTTTTCAGGGTCTGGGGAGCTGTTTTTT. Its protein is CASSFSGSGELFF.

Comments on this clone: Other DNA sequences in this specimen translate into the identical CDR3. The chain links TRBV12-3 or TRBV12-4 to TRBJ2-5, with D uncertain. With 2 bases removed from V and 1 base from J, the gap between germline ends came to 5 bases. The CDR3 has 13 amino acids. CDR3 loop: CASSLNRQETQYF. Here the CDR3 DNA reads TGTGCCAGCAGTTTAAACCGCCAAGAGACCCAGTACTTC.

The chain links TRBV5-6 to TRBJ2-5; D gene unclear. The CDR3 contains 13 residues. V gave up 4 bases and J gave up 4 bases, with 11 bases separating them. The germline CDR1 and CDR2 sequences are SGHDT and YYEEEE. In nucleotides, the CDR3 is TGTGCCAGCAGCCTGGTCGGCCGAGAGACCCAGTACTTC. The encoded protein is CASSLVGRETQYF.

This clone was counted a single time. The genes are TRBV30 and TRBJ2-7; maybe TRBD1 (5 bases). This CDR3 region has 11 residues. Germline CDR1 is GTSNPN and CDR2 is SVGIG (reference sequence). The V end lost 2 bases, the J end lost 5 bases, and 7 bases lay between the germline ends. The CDR3 DNA is TGTGCCTGGAGTCCAGGGCACGAGCAGTACTTC. Translated: CAWSPGHEQYF. Full variable domain (rest looked up from reference TRBV30 and TRBJ2-7): SQTIHQWPATLVQPVGSPLSLECTVEGTSNPNLYWYRQAAGRGLQLLFYSVGIGQISSEVPQNLSASRPQDRQFILSSKKLLLSDSGFYLCAWSPGHEQYFGPGTRLTVT.

The genes are TRBV6-2 or TRBV6-3 and TRBJ2-7; 7 bases align to TRBD2. There are 16 residues in the CDR3. J gave up 5 bases and V 1 base, and 11 bases lay outside the gene matches. Germline V lookup: CDR1 MNHEY, CDR2 SVGEGT. CDR3 sequence: CASSYWGGPSGNEQYF. The CDR3, as DNA: TGTGCCAGCAGTTACTGGGGGGGACCCTCAGGCAACGAGCAGTACTTC.

This clone occurred many times. V usage is TRBV7-8 and J usage is TRBJ1-2, with D possibly TRBD1 on 5 matching bases. V was pared by 1 base and J by 1 base, with 16 bases between. This CDR3 has 17 residues. In germline, CDR1 is SGHVS, CDR2 FQNEAQ. DNA for the CDR3: TGTGCCAGCAGCTTAGTATACAGGCAGACAAGTAACTATGGCTACACCTTC. Its protein product is CASSLVYRQTSNYGYTF.

The rearrangement links TRBV28 to TRBJ1-6; D is uncertain. V was pared by 4 bases and J by 4 bases, with 20 bases between. This CDR3 has 18 amino acids. The germline V gene encodes CDR1 MDHEN and CDR2 SYDVKM. In DNA form, the CDR3 reads TGTGCCAGCAGTTCGCACCTGCGGGAGGGAGGGTATAATTCACCCCTCCACTTT. Its translation: CASSSHLREGGYNSPLHF. Using reference TRBV28 and TRBJ1-6 for the parts outside the CDR3, the full variable domain is DVKVTQSSRYLVKRTGEKVFLECVQDMDHENMFWYRQDPGLGLRLIYFSYDVKMKEKGDIPEGYSVSREKKERFSLILESASTNQTSMYLCASSSHLREGGYNSPLHFGNGTRLTVT.

The gene calls are TRBV3-1 (or the pseudogene TRBV3-2) and TRBJ2-2; D remains unclear. This CDR3 has 13 amino acids. Trimming cost V 8 bases and J 2 bases, with 9 bases left between them. Germline CDR1 LGHDT, CDR2 YNNKEL (reference sequence). CDR3 nucleotides: TGTGCCAGCGGATCACAAAACACCGGGGAGCTGTTTTTT. Amino acids: CASGSQNTGELFF.

This clone was counted only a few times. The V gene is TRBV5-1, the J gene TRBJ1-1; 7 bases align to TRBD1. Losses at the gene ends were 2 bases for V and 6 bases for J; bases not matched to a gene: 10. Germline CDR1 is SGHRS and CDR2 is YFSETQ. The CDR3 consists of 15 residues. CDR3 DNA: TGCGCCAGCAGCTTAGGGCAACAGGGGAAGCCTGAAGCTTTCTTT. Translation: CASSLGQQGKPEAFF.

The chain joins TRBV28 to TRBJ2-6; the D is unclear. Deletions cut 3 bases from V and 0 bases from J, with 6 bases between. The CDR3 extends over 15 amino acids. Germline V gene lookup returns CDR1 MDHEN and CDR2 SYDVKM. The CDR3 DNA reads TGTGCCAGCAGTTTGTTTGGCTCTGGGGCCAACGTCCTGACTTTC. Residues: CASSLFGSGANVLTF.

The chain has TRBV7-9 and TRBJ2-1; TRBD1 agrees at 8 bases. The J segment lost 7 bases and the V segment lost 0 bases, leaving 2 bases of the junction unmatched. CDR3 length: 14 amino acids. From germline, CDR1 is SEHNR and CDR2 FQNEAQ (reference sequence). CDR3 nucleotide sequence: TGTGCCAGCAGCTTAGCAGGGACAGGTAATGAGCAGTTCTTC. Translating it yields CASSLAGTGNEQFF.

The CDR3 reads CASSSTGIEIEAFF. CDR3 DNA sequence: TGTGCCAGCAGCTCAACAGGGATCGAAATTGAAGCTTTCTTT. This chain links TRBV7-9 with TRBJ1-1; possibly TRBD1 for D (6 bases). Germline V CDR1 and CDR2: SEHNR, FQNEAQ (reference sequence). Trimming shortened V by 4 bases and J by 7 bases, and 16 bases separated the two germline ends. CDR3 length equals 14 residues. The full variable domain, in which reference TRBV7-9 and TRBJ1-1 provide the parts outside the CDR3, is DTGVSQNPRHKITKRGQNVTFRCDPISEHNRLYWYRQTLGQGPEFLTYFQNEAQLEKSRLLSDRFSAERPKGSFSTLEIQRTEQGDSAMYLCASSSTGIEIEAFFGQGTRLTVV.

The chain combines TRBV30 with TRBJ2-7; D could derive from TRBD1 or TRBD2 (6 bases each). The ends were cut back, 2 bases at V and 3 bases at J, with 17 bases in the middle. Germline CDR1 reads GTSNPN; CDR2 reads SVGIG (reference sequence). This CDR3 region has 15 residues. The CDR3 reads CAWSSLTGRLYEQYF. The CDR3 coding sequence is TGTGCCTGGAGTTCCCTAACAGGGAGGCTCTACGAGCAGTACTTC.

V gene TRBV5-5 combines with J gene TRBJ2-2; tentative D call: TRBD1 (5 bases). Looked up from germline, CDR1 is SGHKS and CDR2 is YYEKEE (reference sequence). The CDR3 is 15 amino acids. V lost 0 bases, J lost 1 base, and 7 bases lay in between. This chain's CDR3 is CASSLGTGNTGELFF. CDR3 nucleotide sequence: TGTGCCAGCAGCTTGGGAACAGGGAACACCGGGGAGCTGTTTTTT.

V and J are TRBV30 and TRBJ2-5; TRBD1 is a possible D gene (5 bases). Trimming took 0 bases from V and 5 from J, leaving 16 bases between them. CDR3 length: 15 residues. Per the germline V gene, CDR1 is GTSNPN and CDR2 is SVGIG (reference sequence). The CDR3 DNA reads as TGTGCCTGGAGTGTACTCGCAGGGTGGCGGGAGACCCAGTACTTC. Protein sequence: CAWSVLAGWRETQYF.

This clone was counted only a few times. This chain joins TRBV9 and TRBJ1-3; TRBD1 aligns across 9 bases. V was clipped by 4 bases and J by 7 bases; unmatched bases: 3. In germline, CDR1 is SGDLS, CDR2 YYNGEE. This CDR3 is built from 13 residues. The CDR3 loop is CASSRDRVNTIYF. CDR3 DNA: TGTGCCAGCAGCCGGGACAGGGTGAACACCATATATTTT.